The entry that follows covers one T cell receptor beta chain sequence. Antigen specificity is unknown. This sample was taken from a study of a mutant IDH1 vaccine in newly diagnosed glioma. J was trimmed by 4 bases and V by 2 bases; bases with no gene match: 3. Per germline, CDR1 MGHRA and CDR2 YSYEKL. The CDR3 totals 16 residues. This sample's time point: week 47, end of study. In the vaccine, a single dose held 300 ug of the mutant IDH1 20-mer peptide, along with topical imiquimod. All eight of the vaccinations patients received fell in weeks 1, 3, 5, 7, 11, 15, 19 and 23. New WHO grade 3 or 4 astrocytomas that were IDH1-mutant and ATRX-lost occurred in the donors. Assay: immunoSEQ multiplex PCR; the TCRdb copy retains only in-frame clones and omits some. Among fewer than 95,000 clones listed, 80% to 90% were seen once.

The sample here was PBMCs, taken from a glioma patient whose treatment included an IDH1 peptide vaccine. The receptor was isolated from a man aged 35-49 years with glioma. V and J are TRBV4-1 and TRBJ2-5; 14 bases line up with TRBD2. CDR3 nucleotide sequence: TGCGCCAGCAGCCAATCGACTAGCGGGAGGGGAGAGACCCAGTACTTC. As protein: CASSQSTSGRGETQYF.